This entry concerns a single T cell receptor (beta chain). This sample stems from a study of blood T cell repertoires in COVID-19. The CDR3 runs 15 residues. Germline CDR1 and CDR2: MNHEY and SVGAGI. V lost 5 bases and J 2 bases, leaving 14 bases between the germline ends. Clones were read by immunoSEQ multiplex PCR, and TCRdb kept only the in-frame ones, dropping some. The sample comprises about 100,000 clones, around four fifths of which are singletons, and 9.5% to 13% rests with the top ten. The chain has TRBV6-5 and TRBJ2-3; D may be TRBD2 (5 bases). Sequencing used peripheral blood. The clonotype was recovered from a woman in her 70s with acute or convalescent COVID-19. The CDR3 reads CASSPLGVPTDTQYF. The CDR3 nucleotides read TGTGCCAGCAGTCCCCTCGGGGTACCCACAGATACGCAGTATTTT.